Below, 3 T cell receptor beta chains from the same sample are listed, as sequenced in a study of T cell responses to AZD1222 COVID-19 vaccine. The table came from immunoSEQ multiplex PCR; TCRdb's copy has only in-frame clones and leaves some out. The sample records 80,000 to 100,000 clones, roughly 91% being singletons. Material: peripheral blood, obtained on day 0 of AZD1222 vaccination. The receptor source for this set is an adult in good health.

This clone was seen just once. The chain recombines TRBV7-3 with TRBJ2-3; 9 bases match TRBD2. The J segment lost 5 bases and the V segment lost 5 bases, leaving 11 bases of the junction unmatched. The CDR3 length is 16 residues. Germline V lookup: CDR1 SGHTA, CDR2 FQGTGA. DNA for the CDR3: TGTGCCAGCAGCGCCCTTAGCGGGGGCGCGGTAGATACGCAGTATTTT. As protein: CASSALSGGAVDTQYF.

This sequence joins TRBV5-4 and TRBJ2-7; tentatively, D is TRBD1 (7 bases). The CDR3 is 15 residues long. Germline CDR1 is SGHNT and CDR2 is YYREEE (reference sequence). V lost 0 bases to trimming and J lost 2 bases, with 12 bases between them. The CDR3 nucleotides are TGTGCCAGCAGCTTGGGGAGGGACAGCACCTACGAGCAGTACTTC. The encoded protein is CASSLGRDSTYEQYF.

The chain joins TRBV2 to TRBJ2-4; D might be TRBD1 (5 bases). The CDR3 loop spans 11 amino acids. Per the germline V gene, CDR1 is SNHLY and CDR2 is FYNNEI. V lost 8 bases and J 7 bases, leaving 9 bases between the germline ends. DNA for the CDR3: TGTGCCAGCGGGGCGAGGAACATTCAGTACTTC. Translating it yields CASGARNIQYF.